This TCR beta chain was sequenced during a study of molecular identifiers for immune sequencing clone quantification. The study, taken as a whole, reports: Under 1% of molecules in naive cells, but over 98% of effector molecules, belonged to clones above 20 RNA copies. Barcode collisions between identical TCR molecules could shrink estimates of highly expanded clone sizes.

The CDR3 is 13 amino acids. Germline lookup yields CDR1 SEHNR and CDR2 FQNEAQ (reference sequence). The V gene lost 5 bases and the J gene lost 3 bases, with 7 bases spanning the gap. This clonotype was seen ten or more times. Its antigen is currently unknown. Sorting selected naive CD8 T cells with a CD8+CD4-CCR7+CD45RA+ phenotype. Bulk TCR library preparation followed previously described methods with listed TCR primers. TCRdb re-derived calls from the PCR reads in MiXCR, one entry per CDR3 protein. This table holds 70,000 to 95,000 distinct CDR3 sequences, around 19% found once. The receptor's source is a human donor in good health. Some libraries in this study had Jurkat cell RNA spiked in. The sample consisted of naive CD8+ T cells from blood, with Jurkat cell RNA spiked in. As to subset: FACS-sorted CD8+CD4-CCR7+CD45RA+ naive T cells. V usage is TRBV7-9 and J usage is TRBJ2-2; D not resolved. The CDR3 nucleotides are TGTGCCAGCAGCCCCCGCCACACCGGGGAGCTGTTTTTT. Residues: CASSPRHTGELFF.